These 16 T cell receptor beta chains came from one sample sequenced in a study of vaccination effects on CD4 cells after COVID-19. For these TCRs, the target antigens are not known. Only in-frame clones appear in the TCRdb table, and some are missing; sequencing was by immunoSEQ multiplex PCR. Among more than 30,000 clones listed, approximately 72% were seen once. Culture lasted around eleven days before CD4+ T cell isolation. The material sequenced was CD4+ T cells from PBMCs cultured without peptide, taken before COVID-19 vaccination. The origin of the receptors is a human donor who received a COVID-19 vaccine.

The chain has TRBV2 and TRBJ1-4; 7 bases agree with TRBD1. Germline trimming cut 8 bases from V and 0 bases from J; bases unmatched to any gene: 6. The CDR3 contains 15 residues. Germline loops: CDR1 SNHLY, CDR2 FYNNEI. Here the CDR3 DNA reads TGTGCCAGCTCGGCCCAGGGGGCAACTAATGAAAAACTGTTTTTT. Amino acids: CASSAQGATNEKLFF.

The CDR3 sequence: CASSFDRAQPQHF. The CDR3 region has the DNA TGTGCCAGCAGCTTCGACAGGGCTCAGCCCCAGCATTTT. This sequence joins TRBV7-2 and TRBJ1-5; 7 positions match TRBD1. V was pared by 3 bases and J by 6 bases, with 2 bases of the junction left unmatched. The V gene's germline CDR1 is SGHTA and CDR2 FQGNSA. There are 13 residues in the CDR3.

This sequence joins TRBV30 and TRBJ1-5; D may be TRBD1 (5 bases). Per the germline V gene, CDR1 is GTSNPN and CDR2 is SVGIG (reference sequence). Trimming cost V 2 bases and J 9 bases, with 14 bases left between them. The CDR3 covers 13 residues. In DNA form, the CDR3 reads TGTGCCTGGAGTACCGGGACCAAGGGGCCCCAGCATTTT. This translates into CAWSTGTKGPQHF.

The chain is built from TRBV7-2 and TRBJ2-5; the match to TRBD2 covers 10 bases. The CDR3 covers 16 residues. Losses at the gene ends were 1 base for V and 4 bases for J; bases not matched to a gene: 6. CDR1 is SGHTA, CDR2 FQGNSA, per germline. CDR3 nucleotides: TGTGCCAGCAGCTTAGGTCTAGCGGGGGCAAGAGAGACCCAGTACTTC. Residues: CASSLGLAGARETQYF. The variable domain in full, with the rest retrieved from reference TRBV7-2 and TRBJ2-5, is GAGVSQSPSNKVTEKGKDVELRCDPISGHTALYWYRQSLGQGLEFLIYFQGNSAPDKSGLPSDRFSAERTGGSVSTLTIQRTQQEDSAVYLCASSLGLAGARETQYFGPGTRLLVL.

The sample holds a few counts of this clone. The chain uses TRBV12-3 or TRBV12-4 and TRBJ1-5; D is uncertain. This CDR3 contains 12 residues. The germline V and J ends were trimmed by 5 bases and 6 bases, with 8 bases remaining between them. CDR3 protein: CASSPGSQPQHF. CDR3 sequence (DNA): TGTGCCAGCAGTCCCGGGAGTCAGCCCCAGCATTTT.

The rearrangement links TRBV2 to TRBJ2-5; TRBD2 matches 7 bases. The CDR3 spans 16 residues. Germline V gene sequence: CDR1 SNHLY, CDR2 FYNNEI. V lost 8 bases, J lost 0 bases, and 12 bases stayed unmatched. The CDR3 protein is CASGPGTTYYQETQYF. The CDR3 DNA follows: TGTGCCAGCGGACCCGGGACTACCTACTACCAAGAGACCCAGTACTTC.

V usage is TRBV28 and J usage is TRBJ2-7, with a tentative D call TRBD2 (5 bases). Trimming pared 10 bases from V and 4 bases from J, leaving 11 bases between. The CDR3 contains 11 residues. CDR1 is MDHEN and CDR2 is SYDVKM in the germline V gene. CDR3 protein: CATTLGYEQYF. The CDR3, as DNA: TGTGCCACGACACTAGGTTACGAGCAGTACTTC.

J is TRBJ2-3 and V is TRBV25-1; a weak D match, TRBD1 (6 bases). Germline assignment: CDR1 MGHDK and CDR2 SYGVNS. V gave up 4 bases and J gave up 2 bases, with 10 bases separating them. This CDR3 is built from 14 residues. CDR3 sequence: CASSVGAATDTQYF. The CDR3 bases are TGTGCCAGCAGTGTGGGGGCTGCCACAGATACGCAGTATTTT. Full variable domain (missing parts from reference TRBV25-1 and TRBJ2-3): EADIYQTPRYLVIGTGKKITLECSQTMGHDKMYWYQQDPGMELHLIHYSYGVNSTEKGDLSSESTVSRIRTEHFPLTLESARPSHTSQYLCASSVGAATDTQYFGPGTRLTVL.

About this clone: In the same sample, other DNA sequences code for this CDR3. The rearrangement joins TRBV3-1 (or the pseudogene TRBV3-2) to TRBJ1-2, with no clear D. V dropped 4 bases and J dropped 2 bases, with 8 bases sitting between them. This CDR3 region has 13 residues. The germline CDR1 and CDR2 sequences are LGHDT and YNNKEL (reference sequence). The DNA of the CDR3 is TGTGCCAGCAGCCCGGACGGAAACTATGGCTACACCTTC. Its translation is CASSPDGNYGYTF.

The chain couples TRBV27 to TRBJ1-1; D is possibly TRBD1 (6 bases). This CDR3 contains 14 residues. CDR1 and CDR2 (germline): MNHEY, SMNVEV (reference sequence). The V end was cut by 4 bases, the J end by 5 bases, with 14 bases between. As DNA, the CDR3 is TGTGCCAGCAGTTCTACAGGGTTGTGGACTGAAGCTTTCTTT. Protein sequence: CASSSTGLWTEAFF.

Here the CDR3 DNA reads TGCGCCAGCAGCCAAGGGATCTTTAGCACAGATACGCAGTATTTT. Translated, it gives CASSQGIFSTDTQYF. The chain has TRBV4-3 and TRBJ2-3; the D is unclear. The CDR3 contains 15 residues. Germline V gene sequence: CDR1 LGHNA, CDR2 YSLEER. V lost 1 base, J lost 0 bases, and 8 bases lay in between.

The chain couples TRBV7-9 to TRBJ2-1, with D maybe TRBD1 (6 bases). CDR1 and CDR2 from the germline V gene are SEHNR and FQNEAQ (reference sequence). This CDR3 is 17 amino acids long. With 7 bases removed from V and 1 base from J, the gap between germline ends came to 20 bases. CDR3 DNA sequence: TGTGCCAGCACCGGGACAACGTCGAGACCTTCCTACAATGAGCAGTTCTTC. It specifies CASTGTTSRPSYNEQFF.

For the CDR3, the DNA is TGTGCCAGCAGCGGCCAGGGGGGCCAGAACTATGGCTACACCTTC. Translated: CASSGQGGQNYGYTF. The rearrangement uses TRBV9 and TRBJ1-2, with 7 bases that match TRBD1. The CDR3 extends over 15 amino acids. Losses at the gene ends were 3 bases for V and 2 bases for J; bases not matched to a gene: 7. Germline V lookup: CDR1 SGDLS, CDR2 YYNGEE.

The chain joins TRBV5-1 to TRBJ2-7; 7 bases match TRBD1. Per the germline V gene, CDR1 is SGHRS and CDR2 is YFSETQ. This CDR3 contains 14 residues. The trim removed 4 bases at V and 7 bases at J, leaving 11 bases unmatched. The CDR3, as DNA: TGCGCCAGCAGCCCAGGGGGTGCATACGGTGAGCAGTACTTC. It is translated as CASSPGGAYGEQYF.

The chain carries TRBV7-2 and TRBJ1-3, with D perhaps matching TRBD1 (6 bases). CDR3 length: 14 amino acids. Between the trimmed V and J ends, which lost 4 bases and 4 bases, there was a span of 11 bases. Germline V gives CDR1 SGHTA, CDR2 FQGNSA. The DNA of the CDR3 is TGTGCCAGCAGCTCTTTGACAGGCGGAAACACCATATATTTT. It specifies CASSSLTGGNTIYF.

The chain's CDR3 is CASSIGTSYEQYF. The CDR3 nucleotides are TGCGCCAGCAGCATCGGGACAAGCTACGAGCAGTACTTC. The chain combines TRBV5-1 with TRBJ2-7; D is perhaps TRBD1 (6 bases). The CDR3 loop spans 13 amino acids. Germline CDR1 reads SGHRS; CDR2 reads YFSETQ. The V end was cut by 4 bases, the J end by 3 bases, with 11 bases between.